This T cell receptor beta chain was identified in a study of blood T cells in healthy people across ages (dated by TCRdb to about 2015). In terms of the full investigation: In model experiments, template switching captured roughly one uniquely barcoded TCR beta cDNA molecule for every two T cells. Four age groups were formed from the donors: young (average roughly 15 years), middle-aged (approximately 42), aged (about 68) and long-lived (around 82). Donors of different ages were randomly distributed across sequencing lanes to avoid experimental bias. The study measured age-related changes in TCR beta repertoire diversity using deep sequencing normalized with unique cDNA molecular identifiers. For two donors (one aged 18 to 30 and one aged 80 or older), the study analyzed two additional independent replicas of 1 million unique cDNA reads from the same blood draw.

This clonotype was seen only a few times. What this receptor recognizes is not known. Per-base quality was not reported, and no clone a single base away is much larger than it. The study at large found these results: Because donor CMV infection status was unknown, age-related changes in expanded clonotypes were potentially confounded. Compared with the aged group, more naive CD4+ T cells, fewer expanded clones and increased TCR diversity were shown by the long-lived group, suggesting age selection. As age increased, observed TCR beta diversity per million T cells dropped in a roughly linear way, and a significant reduction was already evident by age around 41. Since profiling was done on bulk unsorted PBMCs, naive and antigen-experienced compartments could not be conclusively compared. Estimates of total diversity from one million sequenced T cells were regarded as lower bounds and underestimates. There was a strong correlation between observed TCR beta diversity and the percentage of naive T cells measured by flow cytometry.

Libraries were prepared through 5' RACE. Sequencing took place on an Illumina HiSeq 2500. A second PCR of about 7 to 12 cycles was run with a J-beta primer mix and a sample-barcoded 5' primer. A unique molecular identifier was introduced onto each TCR beta cDNA molecule by a template-switch 5' adaptor carrying 12 random nucleotides. Each sample yielded at least 3 million CDR3-containing paired-end reads. First-strand cDNA synthesis was performed from all RNA using the Mint cDNA synthesis kit, with priming by a TRBC-specific oligonucleotide. After uracil-DNA glycosylase treatment, a first 18-cycle PCR used universal primers M1SS and BC2_uni_R on all cDNA. The source study handled its data this way. Normalization of each sample was performed by random selection of 1 million high-quality reads, each carrying a distinct molecular identifier. Instead of being binned into consensus sequences, reads with shared molecular identifiers were discarded. MiTCR, with a Q25 quality threshold and the strictest error-elimination algorithm, was used for CDR3 identification, clonotype clustering and error correction. A nonparametric unseen species model with Euler transformation was used to estimate lower-bound total TCR beta diversity. In TCRdb, the public reads were trimmed at Q25 with fastp and aligned with MiXCR, with productive beta chains retained. Each CDR3 protein appears once, grouped with its most common genes and DNA. TCRdb, rather than the study authors, made the V and J calls. The sample profile shows some 1.1 million distinct CDR3 sequences; less than 45% of them were found once. The ten largest account for around 13% of the sample.

The roughly 39 donors, aged 6 to 90 years, were systemically healthy Caucasian individuals from Russia. Approximately 10 milliliters of peripheral blood were collected from each donor into EDTA-treated Vacutainer tubes. Ficoll-Paque density-gradient centrifugation was used to isolate PBMCs, with at least 6.5 million per sample. Total RNA was extracted from PBMCs with Trizol reagent, with at least 6 micrograms obtained per sample. Naive CD45RAhigh/CD27high T cell percentages were measured by flow cytometry on a PBMC aliquot from every donor. CDR1 and CDR2, looked up from the germline V gene, are LGHNA and YSLEER. Trimming at the junction amounts to 0 bases on V and 0 bases on J, and the germline ends lie 17 bases apart. CDR3 length: 18 amino acids, cysteine to phenylalanine. The retained sequence is limited to the CDR3, 54 bases, with the frame set at the first base.

The receptor's source is a young man in good health. The sample was blood. The rearrangement combines TRBV4-3 with TRBJ1-2; TRBD1 might be the D gene, on 5 matching bases. The CDR3 has the sequence CASSQDRWGGLANYGYTF. The sequenced DNA is TGCGCCAGCAGCCAAGATCGGTGGGGGGGGTTAGCTAACTATGGCTACACCTTC.